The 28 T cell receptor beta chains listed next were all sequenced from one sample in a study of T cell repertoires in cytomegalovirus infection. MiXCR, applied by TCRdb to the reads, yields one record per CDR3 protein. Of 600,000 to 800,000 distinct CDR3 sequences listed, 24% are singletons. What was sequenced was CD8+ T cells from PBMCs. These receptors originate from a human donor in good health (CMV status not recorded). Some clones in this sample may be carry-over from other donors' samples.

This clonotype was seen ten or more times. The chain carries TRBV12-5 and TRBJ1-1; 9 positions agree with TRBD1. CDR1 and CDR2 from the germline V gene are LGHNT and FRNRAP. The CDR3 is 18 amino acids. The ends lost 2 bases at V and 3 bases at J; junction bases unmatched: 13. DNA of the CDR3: TGTGCTAGTGGTTTGTCATTCCCCCTGGGACAGGGTCACACTGAAGCTTTCTTT. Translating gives CASGLSFPLGQGHTEAFF.

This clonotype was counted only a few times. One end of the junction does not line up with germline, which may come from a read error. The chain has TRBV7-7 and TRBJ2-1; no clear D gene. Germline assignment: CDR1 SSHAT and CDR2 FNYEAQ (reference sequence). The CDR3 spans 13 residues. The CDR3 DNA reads TGTGCTAGCAGCTTGACACGGAACAATGAGCAGTTCTTC. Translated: CASSLTRNNEQFF.

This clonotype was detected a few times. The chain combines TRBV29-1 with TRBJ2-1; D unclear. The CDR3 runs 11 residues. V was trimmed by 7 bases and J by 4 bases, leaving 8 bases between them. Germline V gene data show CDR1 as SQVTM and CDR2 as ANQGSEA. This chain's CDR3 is CSAGSYNEQFF. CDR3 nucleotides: TGCAGCGCCGGGTCTTACAATGAGCAGTTCTTC.

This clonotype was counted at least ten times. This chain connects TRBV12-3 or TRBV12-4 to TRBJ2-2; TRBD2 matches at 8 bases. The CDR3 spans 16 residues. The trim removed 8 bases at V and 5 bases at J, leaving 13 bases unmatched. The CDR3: CASFLPGGKETGELFF. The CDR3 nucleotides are TGTGCCAGCTTCTTACCGGGGGGGAAGGAGACCGGGGAGCTGTTTTTT.

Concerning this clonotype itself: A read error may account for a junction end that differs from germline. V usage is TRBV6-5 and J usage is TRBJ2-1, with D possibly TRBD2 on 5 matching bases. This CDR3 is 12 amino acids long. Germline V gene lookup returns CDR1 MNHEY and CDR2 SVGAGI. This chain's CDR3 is CVSREGNYEQFF. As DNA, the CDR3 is TGTGTCAGCCGCGAGGGAAACTATGAGCAGTTCTTC.

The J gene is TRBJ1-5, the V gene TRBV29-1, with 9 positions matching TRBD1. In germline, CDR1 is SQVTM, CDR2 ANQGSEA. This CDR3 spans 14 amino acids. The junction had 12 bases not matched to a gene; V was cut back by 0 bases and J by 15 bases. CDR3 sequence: CSVEEGQGAGLLHF. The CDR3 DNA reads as TGCAGCGTTGAAGAGGGACAGGGCGCGGGGCTGCTGCATTTT. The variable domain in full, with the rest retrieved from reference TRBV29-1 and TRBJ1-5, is SAVISQKPSRDICQRGTSLTIQCQVDSQVTMMFWYRQQPGQSLTLIATANQGSEATYESGFVIDKFPISRPNLTFSTLTVSNMSPEDSSIYLCSVEEGQGAGLLHFGDGTRLSIL.

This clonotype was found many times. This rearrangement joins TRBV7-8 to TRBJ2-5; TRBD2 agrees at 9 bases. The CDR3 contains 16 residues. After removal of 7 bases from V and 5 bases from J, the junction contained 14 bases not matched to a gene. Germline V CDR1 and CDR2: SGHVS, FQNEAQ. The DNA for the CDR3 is TGTGCCAGCACCATCTCGTCTAGCGGGGTTCTCGAGACCCAGTACTTC. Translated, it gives CASTISSSGVLETQYF.

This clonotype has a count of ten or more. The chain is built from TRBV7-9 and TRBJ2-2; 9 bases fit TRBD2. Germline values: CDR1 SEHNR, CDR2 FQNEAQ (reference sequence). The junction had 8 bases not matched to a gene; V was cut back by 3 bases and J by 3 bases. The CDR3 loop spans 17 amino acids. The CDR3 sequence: CASSFPPGLAYTGELFF. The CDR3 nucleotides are TGTGCCAGCAGCTTCCCTCCCGGACTAGCGTACACCGGGGAGCTGTTTTTT.

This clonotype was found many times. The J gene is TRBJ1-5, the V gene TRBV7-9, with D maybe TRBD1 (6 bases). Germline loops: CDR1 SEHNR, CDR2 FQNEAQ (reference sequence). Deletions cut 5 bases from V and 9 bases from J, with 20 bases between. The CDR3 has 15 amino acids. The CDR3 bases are TGTGCCAGCAGCGAACCGACAGGCTACCCATCGCCCCAGCATTTT. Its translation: CASSEPTGYPSPQHF.

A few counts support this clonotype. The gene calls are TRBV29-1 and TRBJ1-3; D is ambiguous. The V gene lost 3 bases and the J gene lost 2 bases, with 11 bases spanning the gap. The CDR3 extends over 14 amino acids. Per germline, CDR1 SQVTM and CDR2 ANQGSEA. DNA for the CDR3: TGCAGCGTTGATCCAGGTCAGGCTGGAAACACCATATATTTT. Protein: CSVDPGQAGNTIYF.

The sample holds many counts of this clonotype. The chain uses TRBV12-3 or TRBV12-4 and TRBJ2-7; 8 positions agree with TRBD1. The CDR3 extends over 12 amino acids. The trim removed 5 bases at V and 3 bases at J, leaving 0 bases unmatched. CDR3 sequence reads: CASSGTGYEQYF. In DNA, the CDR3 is TGTGCCAGCAGTGGGACAGGCTACGAGCAGTACTTC.

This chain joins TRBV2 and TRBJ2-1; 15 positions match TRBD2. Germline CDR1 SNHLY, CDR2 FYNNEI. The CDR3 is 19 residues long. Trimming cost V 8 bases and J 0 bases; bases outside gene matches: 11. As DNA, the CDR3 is TGTGCCAGCCGGATTGGGGGACTAGCGGGGGGCCCCTCCTACAATGAGCAGTTCTTC. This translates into CASRIGGLAGGPSYNEQFF.

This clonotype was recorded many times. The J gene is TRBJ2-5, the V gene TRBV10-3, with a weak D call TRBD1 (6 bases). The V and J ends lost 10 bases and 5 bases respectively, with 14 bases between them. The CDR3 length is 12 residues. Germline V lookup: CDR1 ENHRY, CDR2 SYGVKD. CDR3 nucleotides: TGTGCCACCGGACAGTCTACGGAGACCCAGTACTTC. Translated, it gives CATGQSTETQYF.

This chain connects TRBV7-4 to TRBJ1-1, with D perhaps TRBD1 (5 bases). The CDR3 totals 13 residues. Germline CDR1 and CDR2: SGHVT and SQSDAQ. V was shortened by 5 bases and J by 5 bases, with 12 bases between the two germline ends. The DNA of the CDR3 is TGTGCCAGCAGCCCAGGGACCCTAACTGAAGCTTTCTTT. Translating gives CASSPGTLTEAFF.

Here the CDR3 DNA reads TGTGCCAGCAGCTTATCAGGGTACGGCTATGGCTACACCTTC. The encoded protein is CASSLSGYGYGYTF. The genes are TRBV5-5 and TRBJ1-2; TRBD1 might be the D (5 bases). V lost 2 bases and J lost 4, with 12 bases in between. Germline CDR1 SGHKS, CDR2 YYEKEE (reference sequence). The length of the CDR3 is 14 residues.

DNA for the CDR3: TGCAGCGTTGAAGGGTTCCTGGGGGCCGCCAAAAACATTCAGTACTTC. It translates to CSVEGFLGAAKNIQYF. The V and J genes are TRBV29-1 and TRBJ2-4; the D gene is possibly TRBD1 (6 bases). Germline CDR1 reads SQVTM; CDR2 reads ANQGSEA. The CDR3 extends over 16 amino acids. Trimming removed 1 base at V and 1 base at J, with 14 bases between. Supplemented by reference TRBV29-1 and TRBJ2-4, the full variable domain reads SAVISQKPSRDICQRGTSLTIQCQVDSQVTMMFWYRQQPGQSLTLIATANQGSEATYESGFVIDKFPISRPNLTFSTLTVSNMSPEDSSIYLCSVEGFLGAAKNIQYFGAGTRLSVL.

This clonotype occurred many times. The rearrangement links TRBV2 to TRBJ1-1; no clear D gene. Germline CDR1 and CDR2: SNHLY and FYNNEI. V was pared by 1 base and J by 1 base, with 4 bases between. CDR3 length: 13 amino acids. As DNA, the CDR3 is TGTGCCAGCAGTGAAGTACCGAACACTGAAGCTTTCTTT. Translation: CASSEVPNTEAFF.

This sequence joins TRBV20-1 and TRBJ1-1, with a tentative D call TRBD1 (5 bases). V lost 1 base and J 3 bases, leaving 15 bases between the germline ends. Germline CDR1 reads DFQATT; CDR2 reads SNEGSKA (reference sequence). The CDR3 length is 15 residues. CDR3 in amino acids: CSARVPGTRDTEAFF. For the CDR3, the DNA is TGCAGTGCTAGAGTCCCAGGGACCCGAGACACTGAAGCTTTCTTT.

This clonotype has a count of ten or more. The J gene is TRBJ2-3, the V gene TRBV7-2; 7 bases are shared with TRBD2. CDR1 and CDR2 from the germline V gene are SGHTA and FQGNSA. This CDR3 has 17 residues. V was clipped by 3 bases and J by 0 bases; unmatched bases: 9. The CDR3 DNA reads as TGTGCCAGCAGCTTCGCGCACTCGGGACTAAGCACAGATACGCAGTATTTT. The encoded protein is CASSFAHSGLSTDTQYF.

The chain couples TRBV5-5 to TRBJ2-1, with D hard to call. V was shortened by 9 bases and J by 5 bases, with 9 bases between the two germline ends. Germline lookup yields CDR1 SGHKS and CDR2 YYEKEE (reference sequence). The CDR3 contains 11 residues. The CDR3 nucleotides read TGTGCCATCGCCTACAACAATGAGCAGTTCTTC. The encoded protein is CAIAYNNEQFF. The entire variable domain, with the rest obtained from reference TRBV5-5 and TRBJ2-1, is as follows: DAGVTQSPTHLIKTRGQQVTLRCSPISGHKSVSWYQQVLGQGPQFIFQYYEKEERGRGNFPDRFSARQFPNYSSELNVNALLLGDSALYLCAIAYNNEQFFGPGTRLTVL.

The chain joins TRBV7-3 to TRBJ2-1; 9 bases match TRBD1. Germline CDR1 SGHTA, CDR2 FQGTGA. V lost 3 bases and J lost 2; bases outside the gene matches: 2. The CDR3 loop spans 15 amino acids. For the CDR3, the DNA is TGTGCCAGCAGCTTTTGGGACAGGGCCTACAATGAGCAGTTCTTC. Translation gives CASSFWDRAYNEQFF.

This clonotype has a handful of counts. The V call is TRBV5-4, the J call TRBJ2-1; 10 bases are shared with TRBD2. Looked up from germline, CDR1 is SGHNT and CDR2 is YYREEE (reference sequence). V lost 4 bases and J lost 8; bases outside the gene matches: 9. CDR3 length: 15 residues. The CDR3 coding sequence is TGTGCCAGCAGCCAGAGCGGGGGGGCCTTGGATGAGCAGTTCTTC. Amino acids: CASSQSGGALDEQFF. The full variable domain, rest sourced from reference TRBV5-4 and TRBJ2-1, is ETGVTQSPTHLIKTRGQQVTLRCSSQSGHNTVSWYQQALGQGPQFIFQYYREEENGRGNFPPRFSGLQFPNYSSELNVNALELDDSALYLCASSQSGGALDEQFFGPGTRLTVL.

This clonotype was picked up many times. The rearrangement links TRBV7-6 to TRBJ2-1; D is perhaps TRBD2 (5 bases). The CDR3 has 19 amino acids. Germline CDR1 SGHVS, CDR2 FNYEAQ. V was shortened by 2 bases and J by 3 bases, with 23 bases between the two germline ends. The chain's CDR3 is CASSLFVMAEAADYNEQFF. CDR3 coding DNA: TGTGCCAGCAGCTTATTTGTTATGGCCGAAGCGGCAGACTACAATGAGCAGTTCTTC.

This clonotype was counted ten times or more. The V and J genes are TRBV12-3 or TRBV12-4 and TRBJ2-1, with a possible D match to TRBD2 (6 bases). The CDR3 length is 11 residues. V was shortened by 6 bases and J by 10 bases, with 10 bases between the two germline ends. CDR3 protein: CASRGGVEQFF. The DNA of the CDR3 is TGTGCCAGCAGAGGAGGGGTAGAGCAGTTCTTC.

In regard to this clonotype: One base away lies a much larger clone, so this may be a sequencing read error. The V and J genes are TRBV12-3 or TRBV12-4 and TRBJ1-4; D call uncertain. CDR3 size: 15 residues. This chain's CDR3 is CASSYLSTLGEILFF. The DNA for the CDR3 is TGTGCCAGCAGTTATCTATCGACTTTGGGCGAAATACTGTTTTTT.

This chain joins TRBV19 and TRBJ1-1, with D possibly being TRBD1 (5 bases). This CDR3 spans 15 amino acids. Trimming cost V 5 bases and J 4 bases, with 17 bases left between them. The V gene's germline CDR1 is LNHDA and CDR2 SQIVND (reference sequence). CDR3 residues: CASSPRTRPGTEAFF. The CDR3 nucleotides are TGTGCCAGTAGTCCAAGGACACGTCCGGGCACTGAAGCTTTCTTT.

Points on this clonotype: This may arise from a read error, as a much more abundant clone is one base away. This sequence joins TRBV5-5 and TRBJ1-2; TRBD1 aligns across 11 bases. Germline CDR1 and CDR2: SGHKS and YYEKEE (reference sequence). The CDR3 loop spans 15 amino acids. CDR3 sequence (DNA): TGTGCCAACAGCCCGGACAGGGGGCCTAACTATGGCTACACCTTC. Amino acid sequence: CANSPDRGPNYGYTF.

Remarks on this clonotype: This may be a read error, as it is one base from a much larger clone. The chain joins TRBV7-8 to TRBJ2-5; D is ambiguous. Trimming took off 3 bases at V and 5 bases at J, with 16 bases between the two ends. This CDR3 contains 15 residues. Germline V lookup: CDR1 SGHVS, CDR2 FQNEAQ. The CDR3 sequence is CASSLCPRVLETQYF. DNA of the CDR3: TGTGCCAGCAGCTTGTGCCCGCGTGTATTGGAGACCCAGTACTTC.